This record looks at one T cell receptor (beta chain) sequence and its context. Antigen unknown. This specimen belongs to a study of T-cell memory formation after mild COVID-19. Overall study context: Among the donors, TCR clusters were largely specific to each donor.

CDR1 and CDR2 (germline): SGDLS, YYNGEE. The V segment lost 1 base and the J segment 0 bases; nucleotides outside the gene matches: 3. The CDR3 is made up of 16 amino acids. Whole-study findings and limits: Later expanders leaned toward CD4+, whereas clones contracting from day 15 to 85 were balanced CD4/CD8.

5'RACE with constant-segment primers built TCRalpha and TCRbeta cDNA libraries with UMIs. TCRdb analysed the 5' RACE reads with MiXCR anew, one entry per CDR3 protein. Among 550,000 to 650,000 distinct CDR3 sequences, approximately 15% were seen once, and the ten largest hold about 7.5%. Sequencing was carried out using PBMCs or a T cell subset sorted from them (not recorded which). The chain has TRBV9 and TRBJ2-3, with 9 bases identical to TRBD1. This clonotype was obtained from an adult woman who had mild COVID-19 (a few samples of this study predate the infection). Cell type and time point are not known. The CDR3 sequence: CASSVRQGVSTDTQYF. The CDR3 DNA is TGTGCCAGCAGCGTAAGACAGGGGGTAAGCACAGATACGCAGTATTTT.